The T cell receptor (beta chain) under discussion was sequenced for a study of blood T cell repertoires in COVID-19. Overall study context: The study drew acute and convalescent COVID-19 samples from the United States, Italy and Spain.

Measured with immunoSEQ multiplex PCR; TCRdb has only the in-frame clones, and not every one. The sample lists over 200,000 clones, about 90% occurring once. Germline V gives CDR1 SQVTM, CDR2 ANQGSEA. Germline trimming cut 7 bases from V and 7 bases from J; bases unmatched to any gene: 6. The CDR3 spans 13 residues. This sequence originates from a man aged 25-45 years who had recovered from COVID-19. V usage is TRBV29-1 and J usage is TRBJ1-5; 11 bases are a match to TRBD1. The specimen sequenced was PBMCs or T cells enriched from blood (not recorded which). The CDR3 bases are TGCAGCGCCGGGACAGGGGGAAAACAGCCCCAGCATTTT. Protein product: CSAGTGGKQPQHF.